These 30 T cell receptor beta chains share one sample of origin, sequenced in a study of T cells after yellow fever vaccination. Each CDR3 protein gets one entry after TCRdb re-called the 5' RACE reads with MiXCR. The sample holds some 320,000 distinct CDR3 sequences; over 4% are singletons and the top ten take around 23%. The material was PBMCs, obtained 5 days after the yellow fever booster vaccination. The receptors shown here come from a man between 18 and 29 years old who received the YFV17D yellow fever vaccine.

This clonotype was seen repeatedly, ten times or more. The chain has TRBV12-3 or TRBV12-4 and TRBJ1-1; D uncertain. The ends were cut back, 5 bases at V and 0 bases at J, with 13 bases in the middle. The CDR3 sequence is 15 residues long. CDR3 bases: TGTGCCAGCAGTCCCTCGGGGAGCATGAACACTGAAGCTTTCTTT. As protein: CASSPSGSMNTEAFF.

This clonotype was picked up many times. V gene TRBV7-3 combines with J gene TRBJ2-2; no firm D call. The CDR3 covers 14 residues. Germline CDR1 is SGHTA and CDR2 is FQGTGA. The V gene lost 4 bases and the J gene lost 8 bases, with 14 bases spanning the gap. The CDR3 bases are TGTGCCAGCAGCTCCGACCCGCCGTTGGGGGAGCTGTTTTTT. Translating gives CASSSDPPLGELFF.

This clonotype was found many times. The chain joins TRBV27 to TRBJ1-4; D possibly corresponds to TRBD1 (5 bases). In germline, CDR1 is MNHEY, CDR2 SMNVEV (reference sequence). Trimming cost V 5 bases and J 6 bases, with 16 bases left between them. This CDR3 contains 15 residues. DNA for the CDR3: TGTGCCAGCAGTGACAGTTGGGTTTCTGATGAAAAACTGTTTTTT. Translated: CASSDSWVSDEKLFF.

This clonotype was observed a single time. V usage is TRBV6-6 and J usage is TRBJ1-5, with TRBD1 as a possible D gene (5 bases). With 4 bases removed from V and 4 bases from J, the gap between germline ends came to 11 bases. CDR3 length: 14 residues. Germline CDR1 and CDR2: MNHNY and SVGAGI (reference sequence). The CDR3 loop reads CASSLPDINQPQHF. The CDR3 DNA reads as TGTGCCAGCAGTTTGCCGGACATTAATCAGCCCCAGCATTTT.

The genes are TRBV10-3 and TRBJ2-2, with D perhaps TRBD1 or TRBD2 (6 bases each). In germline, CDR1 is ENHRY, CDR2 SYGVKD. Trimming took off 3 bases at V and 2 bases at J, with 13 bases between the two ends. CDR3 size: 16 residues. This CDR3 reads CAISDRGDRNTGELFF. The CDR3 DNA reads TGTGCCATCAGTGATAGGGGGGACCGTAACACCGGGGAGCTGTTTTTT.

This clonotype occurred a few times. The chain has TRBV6-1 and TRBJ2-7; 12 positions match TRBD2. With 6 bases clipped from V and 3 bases from J, the junction kept 3 bases outside the gene matches. Germline V gene lookup returns CDR1 MNHNS and CDR2 SASEGT. This CDR3 spans 14 amino acids. The CDR3 is CASSSLAGGYEQYF. The CDR3, as DNA: TGTGCCAGCAGCTCACTAGCGGGGGGCTACGAGCAGTACTTC.

Worth noting for this clonotype: A much larger clone differs from this one at a single base, so this may be a read error. The V gene is TRBV7-9, the J gene TRBJ2-3; 7 nucleotides line up with TRBD1. Germline V gene sequence: CDR1 SEHNR, CDR2 FQNEAQ (reference sequence). This CDR3 has 15 amino acids. The CDR3 region has the DNA TGTGCCAGCACCAGTCCGGGACAGAGCACATATACGCAGTATTTT. It encodes CASTSPGQSTYTQYF. The variable domain in full, completed from reference TRBV7-9 and TRBJ2-3, reads DTGVSQNPRHKITKRGQNVTFRCDPISEHNRLYWYRQTLGQGPEFLTYFQNEAQLEKSRLLSDRFSAERPKGSFSTLEIQRTEQGDSAMYLCASTSPGQSTYTQYFGPGTRLTVL.

The J gene is TRBJ1-5, the V gene TRBV2; TRBD1 aligns across 7 bases. The germline gives CDR1 SNHLY, CDR2 FYNNEI. J lost 7 bases, V lost 7 bases, and 13 bases had no gene match. The CDR3 is 15 residues long. The CDR3 nucleotides read TGTGCCAGCAAGGGGGGAGAGGGGGCAGGCCAGCCCCAGCATTTT. Protein product: CASKGGEGAGQPQHF.

This clonotype was picked up a small number of times. V gene TRBV6-2 or TRBV6-3 combines with J gene TRBJ1-5; possible D gene TRBD1, 5 bases. Germline V lookup: CDR1 MNHEY, CDR2 SVGEGT. V lost 2 bases to trimming and J lost 6 bases, with 17 bases between them. The CDR3 length is 16 residues. CDR3 coding DNA: TGTGCCAGCAGTTACATCGTCGGGGGGGTCGGTCAGCCCCAGCATTTT. Translating gives CASSYIVGGVGQPQHF.

This clonotype was found many times. V is TRBV7-9 and J is TRBJ2-3; unclear D gene. There are 14 residues in the CDR3. In germline, CDR1 is SEHNR, CDR2 FQNEAQ (reference sequence). Trimming stripped 0 bases from V and 2 bases from J, with 6 bases between. The CDR3 spells CASSLALPTDTQYF. CDR3 bases: TGTGCCAGCAGCTTAGCACTTCCCACAGATACGCAGTATTTT.

This clonotype showed up many times. The chain joins TRBV3-1 to TRBJ2-1, with TRBD2 as a possible D gene (7 bases). The V and J ends lost 4 bases and 9 bases respectively, with 25 bases between them. This CDR3 is 17 amino acids long. Germline V gives CDR1 LGHDT, CDR2 YNNKEL (reference sequence). In DNA, the CDR3 is TGTGCCAGCAGCCTTTGGCATGGGGGGGCGACGATGGGTGAGCAGTTCTTC. This codes for CASSLWHGGATMGEQFF.

This clonotype turned up a few times. This chain uses TRBV20-1 with TRBJ2-5; D is unclear. Trimming cost V 0 bases and J 2 bases, with 4 bases left between them. Looked up from germline, CDR1 is DFQATT and CDR2 is SNEGSKA (reference sequence). The length of the CDR3 is 12 residues. The CDR3 loop reads CSARDQQETQYF. As DNA, the CDR3 is TGCAGTGCTAGAGATCAGCAAGAGACCCAGTACTTC.

The chain is built from TRBV4-3 and TRBJ2-2; unclear D gene. Germline lookup yields CDR1 LGHNA and CDR2 YSLEER. The ends were cut back, 0 bases at V and 1 base at J, with 12 bases in the middle. CDR3 length: 17 amino acids. This CDR3 reads CASSQDRASVNTGELFF. In DNA form, the CDR3 reads TGCGCCAGCAGCCAAGATCGGGCTTCCGTGAACACCGGGGAGCTGTTTTTT.

CDR3 sequence reads: CASSLGIREYNSPLHF. DNA for the CDR3: TGTGCCAGCAGCTTAGGTATTAGAGAGTATAATTCACCCCTCCACTTT. This chain connects TRBV11-2 to TRBJ1-6, with unresolved D. The germline V and J ends were trimmed by 1 base and 4 bases, with 11 bases remaining between them. The CDR3 extends over 16 amino acids. The germline V gene has CDR1 SGHAT and CDR2 FQNNGV.

The CDR3 DNA sequence: TGTGCCAGCAGCTTGGAGCGTAGCTCCTACGAGCAGTACGTC. It codes for CASSLERSSYEQYV. The rearrangement links TRBV5-6 to TRBJ2-7; D gene ambiguous. V gave up 0 bases and J gave up 0 bases, with 7 bases separating them. The CDR3 has 14 residues. Germline V lookup: CDR1 SGHDT, CDR2 YYEEEE.

This clonotype appeared a few times. The rearrangement uses TRBV20-1 and TRBJ2-7; tentative D call: TRBD1 (5 bases). V lost 0 bases to trimming and J lost 7 bases, with 16 bases between them. Per the germline V gene, CDR1 is DFQATT and CDR2 is SNEGSKA (reference sequence). The CDR3 contains 14 residues. The CDR3 region is CSARDFWAQGEQYF. The CDR3 coding sequence is TGCAGTGCTAGAGATTTTTGGGCCCAGGGAGAGCAGTACTTC.

This clonotype was detected only a few times. V and J are TRBV5-1 and TRBJ1-4; 8 nucleotides match TRBD1. V lost 2 bases to trimming and J lost 10 bases; unmatched junction nucleotides: 7. The CDR3 covers 14 residues. Germline-derived CDR1 and CDR2 are SGHRS and YFSETQ. CDR3 amino acids: CASSFGTGSRKLFF. In DNA form, the CDR3 reads TGCGCCAGCAGCTTCGGGACAGGCTCTAGAAAACTGTTTTTT.

This clonotype was found a few times. For the CDR3, the DNA is TGCAGTGCAGGAGTAGGGGAATCCTACGAGCAGTACGTC. Amino acid sequence: CSAGVGESYEQYV. The chain combines TRBV20-1 with TRBJ2-7, with a weak D call TRBD1 (5 bases). From germline, CDR1 is DFQATT and CDR2 SNEGSKA (reference sequence). The CDR3 extends over 13 amino acids. V was cut by 6 bases and J by 1 base, with 13 bases left in between.

The chain has TRBV12-3 or TRBV12-4 and TRBJ1-1, with a weak D call TRBD1 (5 bases). The V gene lost 6 bases and the J gene lost 4 bases, with 15 bases spanning the gap. CDR3 length equals 14 residues. The DNA for the CDR3 is TGTGCCAGCAGCCCCCTGGGGGGAAGCACTGAAGCTTTCTTT. Protein: CASSPLGGSTEAFF.

This clonotype was detected many times. This chain links TRBV9 with TRBJ2-3; TRBD2 matches 12 bases. The CDR3 sequence is 16 residues long. The ends lost 0 bases at V and 4 bases at J; junction bases unmatched: 3. Germline CDR1 is SGDLS and CDR2 is YYNGEE. CDR3 DNA: TGTGCCAGCAGCGTAGACCCTAGCGGGGGGGCAGATACGCAGTATTTT. Translating gives CASSVDPSGGADTQYF.

This clonotype was observed at least ten times. This chain uses TRBV29-1 with TRBJ2-5, with D perhaps matching TRBD1 or TRBD2 (5 bases each). With 6 bases removed from V and 7 bases from J, the gap between germline ends came to 21 bases. The CDR3 is made up of 14 amino acids. Germline CDR1 SQVTM, CDR2 ANQGSEA. The CDR3 here is CSVGSGTEWGTQYF. The CDR3 region has the DNA TGCAGCGTCGGTTCCGGGACGGAGTGGGGGACCCAGTACTTC.

In its sample, this clonotype was seen many times. The rearrangement joins TRBV2 to TRBJ2-3, with D perhaps assigned TRBD1 or TRBD2 (6 bases each). Germline-derived CDR1 and CDR2 are SNHLY and FYNNEI. V shed 8 bases and J shed 3 bases, with 18 bases lying between them. The CDR3 contains 15 residues. The CDR3 region has the DNA TGTGCCAGCGGGGGCCTGGGCGGGGTGACAGATACGCAGTATTTT. It specifies CASGGLGGVTDTQYF.

Ten or more counts support this clonotype. V usage is TRBV12-3 or TRBV12-4 and J usage is TRBJ1-3; 7 nucleotides match TRBD1. The CDR3 has 14 residues. V dropped 5 bases and J dropped 0; count of bases not matched to a gene: 1. The CDR3 protein is CASSRTGSGNTIYF. The DNA of the CDR3 is TGTGCCAGCAGTCGGACAGGCTCTGGAAACACCATATATTTT.

The V gene is TRBV5-6, the J gene TRBJ2-7; a possible D gene is TRBD2 (6 bases). V gave up 0 bases and J gave up 3 bases, with 16 bases separating them. The CDR3 runs to 16 residues. The germline gives CDR1 SGHDT, CDR2 YYEEEE. CDR3 DNA: TGTGCCAGCAGCTTGGCCAGCAGGCGGGGATTCTACGAGCAGTACTTC. Residues: CASSLASRRGFYEQYF.

V and J are TRBV7-9 and TRBJ2-5, with D maybe TRBD2 (6 bases). Germline V CDR1 and CDR2: SEHNR, FQNEAQ (reference sequence). V was trimmed by 4 bases and J by 2 bases, leaving 14 bases between them. The CDR3 has 15 amino acids. The CDR3 here is CASSSTLEGQETQYF. CDR3 nucleotide sequence: TGTGCCAGCAGCTCCACGCTGGAGGGGCAAGAGACCCAGTACTTC.

The V gene is TRBV20-1, the J gene TRBJ1-6, with D uncertain. From germline, CDR1 is DFQATT and CDR2 SNEGSKA (reference sequence). With 4 bases removed from V and 13 bases from J, the gap between germline ends came to 17 bases. The CDR3 loop spans 13 amino acids. In nucleotides, the CDR3 is TGCAGTGCTAAGGTTGGCGAGATAAACCCCCTCCACTTT. It codes for CSAKVGEINPLHF.

This clonotype occurred a few times. This chain joins TRBV7-2 and TRBJ2-6; no definite D call. The ends were cut back, 7 bases at V and 0 bases at J, with 19 bases in the middle. This CDR3 contains 18 residues. Germline CDR1 SGHTA, CDR2 FQGNSA. The CDR3 sequence: CASTSAGSGFSGANVLTF. Here the CDR3 DNA reads TGTGCCAGCACCTCGGCAGGAAGTGGGTTCTCTGGGGCCAACGTCCTGACTTTC. Full variable domain (outside the CDR3, taken from reference TRBV7-2 and TRBJ2-6): GAGVSQSPSNKVTEKGKDVELRCDPISGHTALYWYRQSLGQGLEFLIYFQGNSAPDKSGLPSDRFSAERTGGSVSTLTIQRTQQEDSAVYLCASTSAGSGFSGANVLTFGAGSRLTVL.

The chain is built from TRBV7-2 and TRBJ2-3; 9 positions match TRBD2. The ends lost 4 bases at V and 11 bases at J; junction bases unmatched: 7. CDR1 is SGHTA, CDR2 FQGNSA, per germline. The CDR3 extends over 13 amino acids. CDR3 sequence (DNA): TGTGCCAGCAGCTCGAGGACTAGCGTCGGGCAGTATTTT. Amino acids: CASSSRTSVGQYF.

The rearrangement uses TRBV7-8 and TRBJ1-1; D is uncertain. Between the trimmed V and J ends, which lost 5 bases and 5 bases, there was a span of 9 bases. The CDR3 spans 12 residues. CDR1 and CDR2 (germline): SGHVS, FQNEAQ. The chain's CDR3 is CASSLWRTEAFF. The CDR3 DNA reads TGTGCCAGCAGCCTCTGGAGGACTGAAGCTTTCTTT.

As DNA, the CDR3 is TGTGCCAGCAGTAAGTACCAAGATCAGCCCCAGCATTTT. It codes for CASSKYQDQPQHF. The chain recombines TRBV12-3 or TRBV12-4 with TRBJ1-5; unclear D gene. Trimming took off 5 bases at V and 5 bases at J, with 10 bases between the two ends. This CDR3 region has 13 residues.